The source of this TCR beta chain is a study of cytomegalovirus exposure and HLA in healthy donors. Study information: Roughly 89 million unique TCR sequences came from HLA-typed donors in an early release.

Findings and limits, study-wide: By a later analysis, the bulk of CMV-associated TCR beta chains appeared HLA-restricted.

Turning to this clone: What it recognizes is unknown.

The PCR was carried out with 60 Vbeta primers and 13 Jbeta primers. Per the original data handling: In a later analysis, the count reached 80 million or so unique TCR beta chains, with 9 million to 11 million shared. Sequencing used immunoSEQ multiplex PCR; TCRdb keeps in-frame clones, though not all of them. That table gives V, J and clone size, and the DNA gave D and trimming. Counted here are about 67,000 clones, 65% to 70% occurring once; the ten biggest clones make up roughly 2.1%. The CDR3 is 17 amino acids. Germline V lookup: CDR1 MNHEY, CDR2 SMNVEV (reference sequence). The sample consisted of PBMCs. This chain uses TRBV27 with TRBJ2-5; weak D call: TRBD1 (6 bases). The J call is uncertain, as TRBJ2-7 better fits the DNA end. The sequence derives from a woman aged 25-40 years in good health and CMV-seronegative. The CDR3 DNA sequence: TGTGCCAGCAGTTTATCTTCGGACAGTGGGTTTGGCTACGAGCAGTACTTC. It yields the protein CASSLSSDSGFGYEQYF.